The 12 T cell receptor beta chains in this list originate from one sample, sequenced in a study of shared clonotypes between healthy human individuals. Method: immunoSEQ multiplex PCR; TCRdb's copy keeps in-frame clones and lacks some. The top ten hold more than 1.5% of the sample, which has about 2.1 million clones, 90% to 95% seen once. Naive CD8 isolation took CD45RO-negative cells positively selected for CCR7 and excluded terminally differentiated effector memory CD45RA+ cells. The sample taken for sequencing was naive CD8+ T cells from PBMCs. The receptors stem from a man aged 18 to 35 in good health. Some clones in this sample may be carry-over from other donors' samples.

V usage is TRBV27 and J usage is TRBJ1-2, with no clear D. Trimming removed 2 bases from V and 6 bases from J, with 16 bases in between. This CDR3 is built from 15 residues. CDR1 and CDR2 (germline): MNHEY, SMNVEV (reference sequence). In nucleotides, the CDR3 is TGTGCCAGCAGTTTAGGGTTGGACCCGCGGCATGGCTACACCTTC. Its translation is CASSLGLDPRHGYTF.

Points on this clone: This specimen includes other DNA sequences encoding the same CDR3. V usage is TRBV9 and J usage is TRBJ2-1, with 10 bases that match TRBD2. Germline CDR1 SGDLS, CDR2 YYNGEE. This CDR3 has 14 residues. J gave up 4 bases and V 3 bases, and 1 base lay outside the gene matches. The CDR3 nucleotides are TGTGCCAGCAGCGCTAGCGGGAGTTACAATGAGCAGTTCTTC. Its translation is CASSASGSYNEQFF.

The gene calls are TRBV15 and TRBJ2-3; 7 bases fit TRBD1. The CDR3 sequence is 15 residues long. V shed 7 bases and J 2 bases; nucleotides not matched to a gene: 9. Germline lookup yields CDR1 LNHNV and CDR2 YYDKDF (reference sequence). The CDR3 sequence is CATTNRDSNTDTQYF. CDR3 nucleotides: TGTGCCACCACCAACCGGGACAGTAACACAGATACGCAGTATTTT.

Concerning this clone itself: Other DNA sequences from this sample encode an identical CDR3 as well. The chain carries TRBV7-9 and TRBJ2-1; TRBD2 matches at 10 bases. V gave up 5 bases and J gave up 3 bases; unmatched junction bases: 4. Germline lookup yields CDR1 SEHNR and CDR2 FQNEAQ (reference sequence). This CDR3 is built from 15 residues. The CDR3, as DNA: TGTGCCAGCAGCCCGACTAGCGGGCTCTACAATGAGCAGTTCTTC. Protein: CASSPTSGLYNEQFF.

In regard to this clone: At the DNA level, this CDR3 is encoded by other sequences in the same sample as well. The V and J genes are TRBV30 and TRBJ2-7; D gene uncertain. The germline CDR1 and CDR2 sequences are GTSNPN and SVGIG (reference sequence). This CDR3 spans 12 amino acids. The V end lost 5 bases, the J end lost 1 base, and 9 bases lay between the germline ends. DNA for the CDR3: TGTGCCTGGTCAGCTGGTTCCTACGAGCAGTACTTC. This sequence encodes CAWSAGSYEQYF.

This chain connects TRBV11-2 to TRBJ2-5; possible D gene TRBD1, 6 bases. The V end lost 5 bases, the J end lost 7 bases, and 14 bases lay between the germline ends. Per the germline V gene, CDR1 is SGHAT and CDR2 is FQNNGV. There are 13 residues in the CDR3. CDR3 sequence reads: CASSGDIWGTQYF. In DNA form, the CDR3 reads TGTGCCAGCAGCGGGGACATTTGGGGGACCCAGTACTTC.

This clone was found a few times. This chain links TRBV27 with TRBJ1-1, with D perhaps TRBD1 (6 bases). The germline V gene encodes CDR1 MNHEY and CDR2 SMNVEV (reference sequence). CDR3 length: 14 amino acids. Between the trimmed V and J ends, which lost 1 base and 4 bases, there was a span of 10 bases. The CDR3 sequence is CASSLWQGSTEAFF. The DNA of the CDR3 is TGTGCCAGCAGTTTATGGCAGGGGAGCACTGAAGCTTTCTTT.

This chain connects TRBV6-4 to TRBJ2-2; 8 bases agree with TRBD2. Germline loops: CDR1 MRHNA, CDR2 SNTAGT. The CDR3 loop spans 14 amino acids. The V gene end was trimmed by 7 bases and the J gene end by 5 bases; junction bases not matched to a gene: 6. This CDR3 reads CASKTSAITGELFF. CDR3 in DNA: TGTGCCAGCAAGACTAGCGCTATTACCGGGGAGCTGTTTTTT.

The chain employs TRBV16 and TRBJ2-7; unclear D gene. The CDR3 contains 13 residues. Per germline, CDR1 KGHSY and CDR2 FQNENV. V was trimmed by 6 bases and J by 3 bases, leaving 12 bases between them. CDR3 sequence (DNA): TGTGCCAGCAGTCCAGCTCGGATCTACGAGCAGTACTTC. It codes for CASSPARIYEQYF.

The V call is TRBV2, the J call TRBJ2-2; 8 bases agree with TRBD2. The CDR3 totals 14 residues. J was trimmed by 2 bases and V by 6 bases; bases with no gene match: 2. Looked up from germline, CDR1 is SNHLY and CDR2 is FYNNEI. In DNA, the CDR3 is TGTGCCAGCAGACTAGCGGCAAACACCGGGGAGCTGTTTTTT. As protein: CASRLAANTGELFF.

This clone showed up just once. The V call is TRBV7-2, the J call TRBJ2-7, with D possibly matching TRBD2 (6 bases). The CDR3 has 17 amino acids. Per germline, CDR1 SGHTA and CDR2 FQGNSA. Trimming left V 5 bases short and J 2 bases short, with 22 bases between. As DNA, the CDR3 is TGTGCCAGCAGCCCTATCCTCGCAGGGAGGAGTACCTACGAGCAGTACTTC. This codes for CASSPILAGRSTYEQYF.

This rearrangement joins TRBV7-9 to TRBJ2-1; TRBD1 or TRBD2 may be the D gene (6 bases each). The V end lost 11 bases, the J end lost 8 bases, and 16 bases lay between the germline ends. This CDR3 has 12 residues. The germline V gene has CDR1 SEHNR and CDR2 FQNEAQ (reference sequence). The CDR3 bases are TGTGCCGGGGGGCTTGCGGTCCATGAGCAGTTCTTC. Protein: CAGGLAVHEQFF.